The source of this TCR beta chain is a study of blood T cell repertoires in COVID-19. Study information: PBMCs, B-cell-depleted T cells, or T cells were the source of the cDNA or gDNA that made up the material.

The germline V gene has CDR1 SEHNR and CDR2 FQNEAQ (reference sequence). The CDR3 runs 14 residues. The V and J ends lost 1 base and 6 bases respectively, with 11 bases between them. The table came from immunoSEQ multiplex PCR; TCRdb's copy has only in-frame clones and leaves some out. The sample yields some 230,000 clones, about 85% seen once. The origin of this receptor is a woman aged 60 to 75 who had recovered from COVID-19. This rearrangement joins TRBV7-9 to TRBJ2-3; D may be TRBD1 (5 bases). Specimen: peripheral blood. The CDR3 DNA is TGTGCCAGCAGCTTAGTCAGGGCGGCGGATACGCAGTATTTT. Translated: CASSLVRAADTQYF.